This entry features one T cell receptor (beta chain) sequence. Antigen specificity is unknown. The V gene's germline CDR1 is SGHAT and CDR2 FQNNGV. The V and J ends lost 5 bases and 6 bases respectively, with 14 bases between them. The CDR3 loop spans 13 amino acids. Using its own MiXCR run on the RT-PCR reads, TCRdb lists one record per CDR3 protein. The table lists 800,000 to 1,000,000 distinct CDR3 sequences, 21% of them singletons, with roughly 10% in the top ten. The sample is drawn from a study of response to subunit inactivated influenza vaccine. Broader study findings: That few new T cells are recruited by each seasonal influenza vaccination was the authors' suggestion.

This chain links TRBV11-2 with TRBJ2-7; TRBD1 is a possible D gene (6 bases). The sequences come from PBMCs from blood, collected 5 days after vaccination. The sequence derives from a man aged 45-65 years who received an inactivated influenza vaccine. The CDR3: CASSIITGLEQYF. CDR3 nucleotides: TGTGCCAGCAGCATAATTACAGGGCTCGAGCAGTACTTC.